A selection of T cell receptor beta chains follows, all from one sample in a study of T-cell memory formation after mild COVID-19. Via MiXCR, TCRdb re-called the 5' RACE reads, giving one row per CDR3 protein. The data contain fewer than 550,000 distinct CDR3 sequences, 20% of them singletons. Sequenced input: PBMCs or a T cell subset sorted from them (not recorded which). These receptor sequences come from an adult woman who had mild COVID-19 (a few samples of this study predate the infection). Cell type and time point are not known. Each CDR3 is given with its conserved first and last residue. D genes are given only for firm matches.

TRBV7-9	11	TRBD1	TRBJ1-4	CANPDREKLFF
TRBV11-2	15	TRBD2	TRBJ2-7	CASSREREGYYEQYF
TRBV9	15	TRBD1	TRBJ1-1	CASSAEQGLVSEAFF
TRBV12-3/TRBV12-4	13	NA	TRBJ1-5	CASRAGGNQPQHF
TRBV14	15	TRBD2	TRBJ2-5	CASSPGLGRQETQYF
TRBV7-8	15	TRBD1	TRBJ2-1	CASSSRQGGRNEQFF
TRBV5-5	18	TRBD1	TRBJ2-6	CASSVRDRGTSGANVLTF
TRBV12-3/TRBV12-4	15	NA	TRBJ2-7	CASSSSGERAYEQYF
TRBV14	12	NA	TRBJ2-7	CASSLYNYEQYF
TRBV7-2	14	TRBD1	TRBJ2-1	CASSLGQTINEQFF
TRBV20-1	15	TRBD1	TRBJ1-2	CSAPWEGQGNYGYTF
TRBV5-4	16	NA	TRBJ2-3	CASSLGIGIRTDTQYF
TRBV3-1	14	NA	TRBJ1-1	CASSQRGGNTEAFF
TRBV6-5	16	TRBD1	TRBJ2-5	CASSYSGTGVGETQYF
TRBV6-5	18	TRBD2	TRBJ2-7	CASRHRDRVTSGRDEQYF
TRBV7-3	15	NA	TRBJ2-5	CASSLTGVFQETQYF
TRBV27	14	NA	TRBJ2-7	CASSPRANRLEQYF
TRBV15	16	TRBD2	TRBJ2-1	CATSSLAGVPYNEQFF
TRBV5-1	16	TRBD2	TRBJ2-3	CASSWGPGGGTDTQYF
TRBV5-6	14	NA	TRBJ1-4	CASSYRDTNEKLFF
TRBV7-9	13	NA	TRBJ1-1	CASSLSVADKAFF
TRBV7-8	17	NA	TRBJ2-1	CASSLGPILGAGNEQFF
TRBV5-1	14	NA	TRBJ1-2	CASSPGEANYGYTF
TRBV27	14	NA	TRBJ2-1	CASSLYGGRNEQFF
TRBV5-1	18	TRBD2	TRBJ2-1	CASSLRLAGGPTYNEQFF
TRBV28	18	NA	TRBJ1-1	CASPPALYRQKRDTEAFF
TRBV9	15	NA	TRBJ2-2	CASSALGVGTGELFF
TRBV4-1	14	NA	TRBJ1-2	CASSQVATNYGYTF
TRBV11-1	10	NA	TRBJ2-2	CASIPGELFF
TRBV5-4	16	TRBD2	TRBJ2-2	CASSPGLAGGTGELFF
TRBV25-1	13	NA	TRBJ2-2	CASSESSDGELFF
TRBV7-9	14	NA	TRBJ1-1	CASSLAQDTMGAFF
TRBV3-1	13	NA	TRBJ1-1	CASSQNLNTEAFF
TRBV19	13	NA	TRBJ1-2	CASSTQSRGGYTF
TRBV9	19	NA	TRBJ2-1	CASSEPREVVRGTYNEQFF
TRBV5-6	13	NA	TRBJ2-2	CASSFSGYGELFF
TRBV4-2	15	NA	TRBJ2-7	CASSQSYGIPVEQYF
TRBV20-1	16	NA	TRBJ2-7	CSARPPGAGDSYEQYF
TRBV29-1	13	NA	TRBJ1-2	CSVQGLFNYGYTF
TRBV6-5	16	TRBD1	TRBJ2-2	CASSRRTGRNTGELFF
TRBV4-1	17	NA	TRBJ1-1	CASSRLTLGLSGTEAFF
TRBV20-1	14	TRBD1	TRBJ1-1	CSATTGTGGTEAFF
TRBV29-1	15	NA	TRBJ2-7	CSVEESDSEFYEQYF
TRBV30	12	NA	TRBJ2-5	CAWNLGSETQYF
TRBV9	16	NA	TRBJ2-7	CASSVGGERYLYEQYF
TRBV3-1	15	TRBD1	TRBJ2-7	CASSQDLQGAYEQYF
TRBV12-3/TRBV12-4	11	NA	TRBJ1-2	CASRTLRGYTF
TRBV5-1	16	TRBD2	TRBJ2-3	CASSFYGSGSTDTQYF
TRBV11-2	15	TRBD1	TRBJ2-7	CASSLGTGGLYEQYF
TRBV27	14	NA	TRBJ1-5	CASSLGYSNQPQHF
TRBV7-7	14	TRBD2	TRBJ2-7	CASSSTRGSGEQYF
TRBV5-1	15	NA	TRBJ1-1	CASSLEVPPNTEAFF
TRBV11-3	15	TRBD2	TRBJ2-1	CASSLRSAGGYEQFF
TRBV7-9	14	TRBD2	TRBJ2-1	CASSPPSGGNEQFF